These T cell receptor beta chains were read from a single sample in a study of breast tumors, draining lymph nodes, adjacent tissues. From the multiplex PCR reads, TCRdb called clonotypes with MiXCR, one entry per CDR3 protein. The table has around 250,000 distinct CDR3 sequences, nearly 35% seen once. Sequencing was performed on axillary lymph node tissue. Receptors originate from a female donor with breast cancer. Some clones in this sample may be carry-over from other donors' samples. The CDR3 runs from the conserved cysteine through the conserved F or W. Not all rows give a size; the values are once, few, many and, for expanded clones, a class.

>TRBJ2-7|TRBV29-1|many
CSVGTGVYEQYF
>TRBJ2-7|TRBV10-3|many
CAIRADQGRVYEQYF
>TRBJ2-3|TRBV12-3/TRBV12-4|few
CASSHTPRGHSGRDPLTDTQYF
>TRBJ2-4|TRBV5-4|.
CASSLDWGENIQYF
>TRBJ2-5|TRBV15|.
CATSRRDRGFLETQYF
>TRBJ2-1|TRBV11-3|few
CASSLDSGYNEQFF
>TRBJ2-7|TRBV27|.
CASSLKRQGYTYEQYF
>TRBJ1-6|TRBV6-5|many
CASSHGGARVNSPLHF
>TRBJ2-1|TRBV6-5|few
CASRSRDRGYNEQFF
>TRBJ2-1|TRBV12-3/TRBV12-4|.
CASSWAGTSGGAYNEQFF
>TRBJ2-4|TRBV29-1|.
CSVEDFGIQYF
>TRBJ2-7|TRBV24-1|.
CANPTGTGGSPYEQYF
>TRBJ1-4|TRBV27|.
CASSLRENEKLFF
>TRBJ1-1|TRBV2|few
CASKRGLTEAFF
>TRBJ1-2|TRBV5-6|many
CASSAPGRANYGYTF
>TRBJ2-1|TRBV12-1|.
CASSCRSARLDNNEQFF
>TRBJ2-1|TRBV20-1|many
CSARESDSPYNEQFF
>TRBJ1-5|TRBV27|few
CASSSSRSYQPQHF
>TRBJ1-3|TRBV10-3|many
CASGTAGNTIYF
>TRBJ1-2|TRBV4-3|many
CASSQRASGAIDGYTF
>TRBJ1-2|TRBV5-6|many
CASSLVVDRAYGYTF
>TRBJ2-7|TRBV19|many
CASGTPQGYEQYF
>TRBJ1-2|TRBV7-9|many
CASSPPGQHYGYTF
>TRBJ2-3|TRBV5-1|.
CATTTGEGTDTQYF
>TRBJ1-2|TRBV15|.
CATSRDIGQGTGYTF
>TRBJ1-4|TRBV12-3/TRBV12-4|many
CASRGTASTNEKLFF
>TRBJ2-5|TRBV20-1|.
CSAGDLAGGHQETQYF
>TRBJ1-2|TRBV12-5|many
CASGRDRHYGYTF
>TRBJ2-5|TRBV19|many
CATRLALDF
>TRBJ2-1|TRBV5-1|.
CASSWTGGGRLDEQFF
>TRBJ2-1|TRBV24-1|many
CATSAPDLRAWGDEQFF
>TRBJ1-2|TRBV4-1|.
CASSQEERGGYTF
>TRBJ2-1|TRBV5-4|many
CASSPTGLVSNEQFF
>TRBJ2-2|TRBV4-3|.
CASSQRTGGAGELFF
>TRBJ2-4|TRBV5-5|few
CASSLLGGDAKNIQYF
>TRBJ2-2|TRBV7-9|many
CASSLGTGFPGELFF
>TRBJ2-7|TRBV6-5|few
CASSTSGGLSYEQYF
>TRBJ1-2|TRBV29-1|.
CSVEEGQGDGYTF
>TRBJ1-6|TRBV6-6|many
CASSHSSRDGSPLHF
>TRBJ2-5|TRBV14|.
CASSSPGTGGGQETQYF
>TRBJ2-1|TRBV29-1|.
CSVGGPMSSYNEQFF
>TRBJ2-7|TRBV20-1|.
CSAREGSYEQYF
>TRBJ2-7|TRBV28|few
CASSPSRQGLTYEQYF
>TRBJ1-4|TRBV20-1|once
CSARGQSTTGINEKLFF
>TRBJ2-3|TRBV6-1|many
CASSEYGGGRTDTQYF
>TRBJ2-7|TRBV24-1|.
CATITGTLYEQYF
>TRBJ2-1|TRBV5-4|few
CASSLGGTSSYNEQFF
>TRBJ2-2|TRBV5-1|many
CASSLEQTTGELFF
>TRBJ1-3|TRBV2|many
CASSEGGASSGNTIYF
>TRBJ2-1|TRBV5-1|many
CASSPTLDEQFF
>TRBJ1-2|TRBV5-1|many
CASSLTTGVNYGYTF
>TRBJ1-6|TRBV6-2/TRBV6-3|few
CASTDSSTLHF
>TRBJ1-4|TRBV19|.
CASSTGTILELFF
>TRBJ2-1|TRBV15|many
CATSSRPGTGGDEQFF
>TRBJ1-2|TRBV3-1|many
CASSHGTGDGYTF